A selection of T cell receptor beta chains follows, all from one sample in a study of siplizumab effects on memory and regulatory T cells. TCRdb keeps only in-frame clones here, not all; method: immunoSEQ multiplex PCR. The profile shows approximately 75,000 clones, around 93% of them singletons. The material sequenced was CD8+ T cells sorted from blood. The receptors stem from a human donor in good health. The CDR3 runs from the conserved cysteine through the conserved F or W. D genes are given only for firm matches.

>TRBJ2-7|TRBD1|TRBV5-4
CASSQGQGVSYEQYF
TGTGCCAGCAGCCAAGGACAGGGGGTATCCTACGAGCAGTACTTC
>TRBJ1-4|-|TRBV4-1
CASSQDATNEKLFF
TGCGCCAGCAGCCAAGACGCAACTAATGAAAAACTGTTTTTT
>TRBJ1-2|-|TRBV28
CASSLEKAASGAYGYTF
TGTGCCAGCAGTTTAGAGAAGGCCGCATCAGGGGCCTATGGCTACACCTTC
>TRBJ2-7|-|TRBV15
CATSPTDEQYF
TGTGCCACCAGCCCGACGGACGAGCAGTACTTC
>TRBJ2-7|-|TRBV4-1
CASSTGTEQYF
TGCGCCAGCAGTACAGGAACCGAGCAGTACTTC
>TRBJ2-1|TRBD1|TRBV27
CASSMGQTPYNEQFF
TGTGCCAGCAGCATGGGACAGACTCCCTACAATGAGCAGTTCTTC
>TRBJ1-1|TRBD1|TRBV9
CASTPGGVMNTEAFF
TGTGCCAGCACCCCAGGGGGCGTCATGAACACTGAAGCTTTCTTT
>TRBJ2-7|TRBD1|TRBV6-5
CASSHRGLDHEQYF
TGTGCCAGCAGCCACAGGGGCCTTGACCACGAGCAGTACTTC
>TRBJ1-1|-|TRBV5-6
CASSEGFNTEAFF
TGTGCCAGCAGCGAGGGGTTCAACACTGAAGCTTTCTTT
>TRBJ2-7|-|TRBV19
CASSPGSSYEQYF
TGTGCCAGTAGTCCCGGGAGCTCCTACGAGCAGTACTTC
>TRBJ1-2|-|TRBV9
CASSAHFGVEINYGYTF
TGTGCCAGCAGCGCCCATTTTGGGGTGGAGATTAACTATGGCTACACCTTC
>TRBJ1-5|-|TRBV19
CASDLGDGYNQPQHF
TGTGCCAGTGATTTAGGAGACGGTTACAATCAGCCCCAGCATTTT